These 11 T cell receptor beta chains share one sample of origin, sequenced in a study of CD8+ T cells in alopecia areata. cDNA serving as the sequencing template came from extracted, reverse transcribed RNA. The table came from immunoSEQ multiplex PCR; TCRdb's copy has only in-frame clones and leaves some out. Here the sample spans roughly 100,000 clones, approximately 90% being singletons. Treatment described: oral pan-JAK inhibitor, 5-10 mg twice daily. The sequencing used CD8+ T cells sorted from blood, collected around week 31, from a patient treated with tofacitinib. The receptors originated from a human donor with alopecia areata.

CDR3 DNA: TGTGCCTGGAGGGCACCCACGGGACTTCCGAATTCACCCCTCCACTTT. Translation gives CAWRAPTGLPNSPLHF. The V and J genes are TRBV30 and TRBJ1-6, with a possible D match to TRBD1 (5 bases). The CDR3 spans 16 residues. V dropped 3 bases and J dropped 7 bases, with 19 bases sitting between them. CDR1 and CDR2 (germline): GTSNPN, SVGIG (reference sequence).

The chain couples TRBV10-3 to TRBJ2-1; either TRBD1 or TRBD2 may supply D (5 bases each). The CDR3 is 15 residues long. CDR1 ENHRY and CDR2 SYGVKD come from the germline V gene. V lost 6 bases to trimming and J lost 0 bases, with 12 bases between them. The CDR3 loop is CAIRGTDSSYNEQFF. The CDR3 DNA follows: TGTGCCATCAGGGGGACCGATAGCTCCTACAATGAGCAGTTCTTC.

The chain employs TRBV4-1 and TRBJ2-7; D might be TRBD2 (6 bases). Trimming left V 2 bases short and J 2 bases short, with 19 bases between. Germline loops: CDR1 MGHRA, CDR2 YSYEKL. The CDR3 length is 17 residues. For the CDR3, the DNA is TGCGCCAGCAGCCAAAGGCGGGGACCGCGGCCAACCTACGAGCAGTACTTC. It encodes CASSQRRGPRPTYEQYF.

The chain joins TRBV9 to TRBJ2-1, with D possibly TRBD1 on 6 matching bases. V dropped 3 bases and J dropped 4 bases, with 11 bases sitting between them. The CDR3 has 14 residues. The V gene's germline CDR1 is SGDLS and CDR2 YYNGEE. The chain's CDR3 is CASSEGDPYNEQFF. The CDR3 DNA follows: TGTGCCAGCAGCGAGGGGGACCCTTACAATGAGCAGTTCTTC. Full variable domain (remainder filled in from reference TRBV9 and TRBJ2-1): DSGVTQTPKHLITATGQRVTLRCSPRSGDLSVYWYQQSLDQGLQFLIQYYNGEERAKGNILERFSAQQFPDLHSELNLSSLELGDSALYFCASSEGDPYNEQFFGPGTRLTVL.

V and J are TRBV18 and TRBJ2-7, with 11 bases lining up with TRBD1. The CDR3 is 12 residues long. Germline trimming cut 8 bases from V and 7 bases from J; bases unmatched to any gene: 4. Germline CDR1 reads KGHSH; CDR2 reads LQKENI. For the CDR3, the DNA is TGTGCCAGCAGGACAGGGGGCGGTGAGCAGTACTTC. Translating gives CASRTGGGEQYF. The complete variable domain, with remaining parts taken from reference TRBV18 and TRBJ2-7, reads NAGVMQNPRHLVRRRGQEARLRCSPMKGHSHVYWYRQLPEEGLKFMVYLQKENIIDESGMPKERFSAEFPKEGPSILRIQQVVRGDSAAYFCASRTGGGEQYFGPGTRLTVT.

On this clone itself: Other DNA variants within this sample encode the same CDR3. The chain joins TRBV28 to TRBJ2-2, with 11 bases fitting TRBD1. The CDR3 totals 15 residues. The V gene end was trimmed by 8 bases and the J gene end by 6 bases; junction bases not matched to a gene: 8. Germline CDR1 reads MDHEN; CDR2 reads SYDVKM. The CDR3 DNA sequence: TGTGCCAGCGCCGAACCGGGACAGGGGGCCGGGGAGCTGTTTTTT. Protein: CASAEPGQGAGELFF.

This clone was recorded once. The V gene is TRBV29-1, the J gene TRBJ2-3; 9 positions agree with TRBD1. Germline CDR1 and CDR2: SQVTM and ANQGSEA. This CDR3 spans 15 amino acids. Losses at the gene ends were 6 bases for V and 5 bases for J; bases not matched to a gene: 12. The CDR3 here is CSVFTGTGLKDTQYF. CDR3 bases: TGCAGCGTATTTACCGGGACAGGGTTAAAAGATACGCAGTATTTT.

The chain is built from TRBV1 and TRBJ2-3; the table's D call TRBD2 went unverified against the DNA. TRBV1 is a pseudogene segment. The CDR3 is made up of 19 amino acids. CDR3 sequence: CTSSQHWATSGGGTDTQYF. CDR3 DNA: TGCACCAGCAGCCAACACTGGGCGACTAGCGGGGGGGGCACAGATACGCAGTATTTT.

The rearrangement uses TRBV19 and TRBJ2-7; TRBD1 aligns across 8 bases. The CDR3 has 12 residues. J lost 13 bases, V lost 6 bases, and 11 bases had no gene match. CDR1 LNHDA and CDR2 SQIVND come from the germline V gene (reference sequence). The CDR3 here is CASSYGTGPRYF. The CDR3 DNA reads TGTGCCAGTAGCTACGGGACAGGTCCACGATACTTC.

V is TRBV5-6 and J is TRBJ2-3, with 8 bases aligning to TRBD2. The CDR3 has 16 residues. CDR1 SGHDT and CDR2 YYEEEE come from the germline V gene. J was trimmed by 6 bases and V by 8 bases; bases with no gene match: 17. CDR3 in DNA: TGTGCCAGTATACTAATGGCTAGCGGGTTCTTGGATACGCAGTATTTT. Amino acids: CASILMASGFLDTQYF. Combining the CDR3 with reference TRBV5-6 and TRBJ2-3 gives the whole variable domain DAGVTQSPTHLIKTRGQQVTLRCSPKSGHDTVSWYQQALGQGPQFIFQYYEEEERQRGNFPDRFSGHQFPNYSSELNVNALLLGDSALYLCASILMASGFLDTQYFGPGTRLTVL.

This chain connects TRBV16 to TRBJ1-1, with D unresolved. Germline loops: CDR1 KGHSY, CDR2 FQNENV. V lost 0 bases to trimming and J lost 1 base, with 3 bases between them. This CDR3 contains 13 residues. The CDR3 reads CASSQSPNTEAFF. In DNA, the CDR3 is TGTGCCAGCAGCCAATCCCCGAACACTGAAGCTTTCTTT.